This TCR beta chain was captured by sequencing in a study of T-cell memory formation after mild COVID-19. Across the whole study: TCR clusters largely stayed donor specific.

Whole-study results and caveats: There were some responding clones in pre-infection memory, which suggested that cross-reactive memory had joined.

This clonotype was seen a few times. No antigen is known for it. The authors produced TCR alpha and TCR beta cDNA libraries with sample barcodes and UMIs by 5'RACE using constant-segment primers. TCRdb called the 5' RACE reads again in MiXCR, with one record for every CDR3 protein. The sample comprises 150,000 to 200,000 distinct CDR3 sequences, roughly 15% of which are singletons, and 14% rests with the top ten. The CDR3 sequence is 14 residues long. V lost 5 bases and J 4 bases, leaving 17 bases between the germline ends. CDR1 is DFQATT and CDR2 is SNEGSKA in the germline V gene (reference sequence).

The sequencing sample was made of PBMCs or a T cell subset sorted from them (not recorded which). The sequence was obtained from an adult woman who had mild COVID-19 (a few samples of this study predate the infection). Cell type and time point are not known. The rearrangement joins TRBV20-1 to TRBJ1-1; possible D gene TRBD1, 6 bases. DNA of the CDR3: TGCAGTGCTCTAAAGGGGGGGCCGGGCACTGAAGCTTTCTTT. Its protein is CSALKGGPGTEAFF.